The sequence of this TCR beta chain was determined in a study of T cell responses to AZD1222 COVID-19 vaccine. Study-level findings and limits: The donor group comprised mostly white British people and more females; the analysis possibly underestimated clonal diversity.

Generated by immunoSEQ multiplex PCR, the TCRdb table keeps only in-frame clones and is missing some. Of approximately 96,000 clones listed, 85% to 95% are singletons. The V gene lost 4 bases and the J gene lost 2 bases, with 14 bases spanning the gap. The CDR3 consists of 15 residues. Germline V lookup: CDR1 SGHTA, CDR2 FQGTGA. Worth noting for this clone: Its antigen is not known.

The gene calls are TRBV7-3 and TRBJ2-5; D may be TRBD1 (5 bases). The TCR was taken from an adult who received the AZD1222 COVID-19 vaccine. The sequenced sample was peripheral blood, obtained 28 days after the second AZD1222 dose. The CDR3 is CASSSIGHIQETQYF. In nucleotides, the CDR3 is TGTGCCAGCAGCTCTATTGGACATATACAAGAGACCCAGTACTTC.